These 28 T cell receptor beta chains were sequenced from one sample in a study of blood T cell repertoires in COVID-19. This table comes from immunoSEQ multiplex PCR, and its TCRdb copy is limited to in-frame clones, with some not included. The sample has 99,000 or so clones; approximately 86% are singletons. The sequenced material came from peripheral blood. The origin of the receptors is a man between 50 and 59 years old with COVID-19, enrolled during active disease.

The V and J genes are TRBV28 and TRBJ2-3; 7 nucleotides match TRBD2. The CDR3 length is 15 residues. The germline CDR1 and CDR2 sequences are MDHEN and SYDVKM. The V and J ends lost 4 bases and 1 base, in that order; junction bases with no gene match: 5. CDR3 region: CASSSLAGRTDTQYF. The CDR3 coding sequence is TGTGCCAGCAGTTCCTTAGCGGGCCGCACAGATACGCAGTATTTT.

This clone was seen once. The rearrangement uses TRBV28 and TRBJ1-5, with D maybe TRBD1 (6 bases). The CDR3 extends over 15 amino acids. Deletions cut 6 bases from V and 0 bases from J, with 12 bases between. Germline CDR1 is MDHEN and CDR2 is SYDVKM. The CDR3 DNA reads TGTGCCAGCAGGAGTACAGGGTATAGCAATCAGCCCCAGCATTTT. This codes for CASRSTGYSNQPQHF.

This rearrangement joins TRBV30 to TRBJ1-4; a weak D match, TRBD1 (6 bases). The CDR3 loop spans 15 amino acids. The ends were cut back, 3 bases at V and 4 bases at J, with 15 bases in the middle. Germline loops: CDR1 GTSNPN, CDR2 SVGIG (reference sequence). CDR3 nucleotides: TGTGCCTGGAGCAACGGGACACGCCTTAATGAAAAACTGTTTTTT. Protein sequence: CAWSNGTRLNEKLFF.

V is TRBV20-1 and J is TRBJ1-1, with 11 positions matching TRBD1. This CDR3 is built from 13 residues. Losses at the gene ends were 3 bases for V and 7 bases for J; bases not matched to a gene: 4. CDR1 DFQATT and CDR2 SNEGSKA come from the germline V gene (reference sequence). Here the CDR3 reads CSASGDRGYEAFF. As DNA, the CDR3 is TGCAGTGCTAGTGGGGACAGGGGGTATGAAGCTTTCTTT.

V and J are TRBV7-9 and TRBJ2-5; TRBD1 matches 7 bases. The CDR3 contains 13 residues. From germline, CDR1 is SEHNR and CDR2 FQNEAQ (reference sequence). The J segment lost 2 bases and the V segment lost 3 bases, leaving 0 bases of the junction unmatched. CDR3 sequence reads: CASSLGQQETQYF. The CDR3 DNA follows: TGTGCCAGCAGCTTGGGACAGCAAGAGACCCAGTACTTC. Full variable domain (remainder filled in from reference TRBV7-9 and TRBJ2-5): DTGVSQNPRHKITKRGQNVTFRCDPISEHNRLYWYRQTLGQGPEFLTYFQNEAQLEKSRLLSDRFSAERPKGSFSTLEIQRTEQGDSAMYLCASSLGQQETQYFGPGTRLLVL.

The V call is TRBV5-4, the J call TRBJ2-1; D is undetermined. The CDR3 spans 15 residues. CDR1 is SGHNT, CDR2 YYREEE, per germline (reference sequence). V shed 4 bases and J shed 4 bases, with 15 bases lying between them. This CDR3 reads CASSPQLAGYNEQFF. In DNA form, the CDR3 reads TGTGCCAGCAGCCCCCAGCTGGCAGGTTACAATGAGCAGTTCTTC.

The chain carries TRBV11-1 and TRBJ2-1, with TRBD2 matching over 8 bases. This CDR3 has 13 amino acids. CDR1 and CDR2 (germline): SGHAT, FQDESV (reference sequence). V shed 6 bases, J shed 9 bases, and the junction held 7 bases outside the gene matches. CDR3 loop: CASRFLAGGEQFF. CDR3 nucleotides: TGTGCCAGCAGGTTTCTAGCGGGCGGTGAGCAGTTCTTC.

V is TRBV25-1 and J is TRBJ1-5; 8 bases agree with TRBD1. Germline-derived CDR1 and CDR2 are MGHDK and SYGVNS. The junction had 3 bases not matched to a gene; V was cut back by 5 bases and J by 6 bases. The CDR3 totals 13 residues. CDR3 bases: TGTGCCAGCAGTCCGACAGGGGCTCAGCCCCAGCATTTT. Its translation is CASSPTGAQPQHF.

This chain joins TRBV10-3 and TRBJ2-2; 12 bases align to TRBD1. From germline, CDR1 is ENHRY and CDR2 SYGVKD. The CDR3 covers 17 residues. V shed 4 bases and J 6 bases; nucleotides not matched to a gene: 9. CDR3 amino acids: CAISASVGQGASGELFF. The CDR3 region has the DNA TGTGCCATCAGTGCTTCCGTGGGACAGGGGGCTTCCGGGGAGCTGTTTTTT.

This chain's CDR3 is CAWSWGQGGNQPQHF. The CDR3 region has the DNA TGTGCCTGGAGTTGGGGACAGGGCGGCAATCAGCCCCAGCATTTT. The chain combines TRBV30 with TRBJ1-5; 9 bases match TRBD1. This CDR3 contains 15 residues. V shed 2 bases and J 2 bases; nucleotides not matched to a gene: 4. Germline loops: CDR1 GTSNPN, CDR2 SVGIG (reference sequence).

The chain combines TRBV7-3 with TRBJ2-2; 10 nucleotides agree with TRBD2. In germline, CDR1 is SGHTA, CDR2 FQGTGA. This CDR3 comprises 18 residues. V was clipped by 0 bases and J by 5 bases; unmatched bases: 9. The DNA for the CDR3 is TGTGCCAGCAGCTTAACGGCTAGCGGGGGTTTTGGAACCGGGGAGCTGTTTTTT. Encoded protein: CASSLTASGGFGTGELFF.

The V and J genes are TRBV18 and TRBJ1-4; TRBD1 matches at 9 bases. Trimming at V came to 5 bases and at J to 7 bases, leaving 2 bases not matched to a gene. Germline V CDR1 and CDR2: KGHSH, LQKENI. There are 13 residues in the CDR3. CDR3 amino acids: CASSSGQGEKLFF. In DNA form, the CDR3 reads TGTGCCAGCTCATCGGGACAGGGTGAAAAACTGTTTTTT.

In this sample, this clone turned up once. The chain recombines TRBV19 with TRBJ2-3, with 8 bases aligning to TRBD1. The trim removed 4 bases at V and 2 bases at J, leaving 5 bases unmatched. From germline, CDR1 is LNHDA and CDR2 SQIVND (reference sequence). The CDR3 runs 15 residues. CDR3 amino acids: CASSTTGAPTDTQYF. CDR3 coding DNA: TGTGCCAGTAGTACGACAGGGGCCCCCACAGATACGCAGTATTTT.

This clone showed up just once. The V gene is TRBV3-1 (or the pseudogene TRBV3-2), the J gene TRBJ2-2; 9 bases agree with TRBD1. Looked up from germline, CDR1 is LGHDT and CDR2 is YNNKEL (reference sequence). The CDR3 is 15 amino acids. Trimming at V came to 3 bases and at J to 6 bases, leaving 5 bases not matched to a gene. This CDR3 reads CASSHSGTGPGELFF. The CDR3 nucleotides are TGTGCCAGCAGCCACTCCGGGACAGGGCCCGGGGAGCTGTTTTTT.

The genes are TRBV7-6 and TRBJ2-7, with 9 bases that match TRBD2. J was trimmed by 7 bases and V by 5 bases; bases with no gene match: 12. Germline-derived CDR1 and CDR2 are SGHVS and FNYEAQ. The CDR3 is made up of 15 amino acids. The CDR3 DNA reads TGTGCCAGCAGCCATACTGCGGGGGGGCCTGGTGAGCAGTACTTC. Translated, it gives CASSHTAGGPGEQYF.

The V and J genes are TRBV7-9 and TRBJ2-7; unclear D gene. Looked up from germline, CDR1 is SEHNR and CDR2 is FQNEAQ (reference sequence). The CDR3 totals 13 residues. V was clipped by 5 bases and J by 1 base, with 9 bases between them. CDR3 in amino acids: CASSHGLSYEQYF. CDR3 coding DNA: TGTGCCAGCAGCCATGGGCTATCCTACGAGCAGTACTTC.

The chain links TRBV27 to TRBJ2-7; 9 bases are a match to TRBD1. CDR3 size: 13 residues. Germline CDR1 MNHEY, CDR2 SMNVEV (reference sequence). The junction had 5 bases not matched to a gene; V was cut back by 5 bases and J by 6 bases. In DNA, the CDR3 is TGTGCCAGCAGTAGGGACAGGGCTGCCGAGCAGTACTTC. It yields the protein CASSRDRAAEQYF.

Comment on this clone: In the same sample, other DNA sequences code for this CDR3. V is TRBV19 and J is TRBJ2-7; TRBD1 might be the D (5 bases). The germline gives CDR1 LNHDA, CDR2 SQIVND (reference sequence). The CDR3 totals 14 residues. V lost 2 bases, J lost 0 bases, and 8 bases lay in between. The CDR3 loop reads CASSIQGLSYEQYF. In DNA, the CDR3 is TGTGCCAGTAGTATACAGGGCCTCTCCTACGAGCAGTACTTC.

V usage is TRBV4-1 and J usage is TRBJ1-1; perhaps TRBD1 as D (6 bases). The CDR3 runs 17 residues. V was shortened by 0 bases and J by 5 bases, with 19 bases between the two germline ends. Germline V CDR1 and CDR2: MGHRA, YSYEKL. The CDR3, as DNA: TGCGCCAGCAGCCAAGATCCCCCTGGCAGGGGCCTGACTGAAGCTTTCTTT. This sequence encodes CASSQDPPGRGLTEAFF.

The chain carries TRBV30 and TRBJ2-7; weak D call: TRBD1 (5 bases). Between the trimmed V and J ends, which lost 0 bases and 2 bases, there was a span of 20 bases. Per the germline V gene, CDR1 is GTSNPN and CDR2 is SVGIG (reference sequence). The CDR3 is 17 amino acids. CDR3 sequence reads: CAWSVRASRESTYEQYF. In nucleotides, the CDR3 is TGTGCCTGGAGTGTTCGGGCCTCCAGGGAAAGTACCTACGAGCAGTACTTC.

This rearrangement joins TRBV5-6 to TRBJ2-1; 10 bases fit TRBD2. The junction had 11 bases not matched to a gene; V was cut back by 2 bases and J by 0 bases. CDR1 SGHDT and CDR2 YYEEEE come from the germline V gene. This CDR3 has 19 residues. The CDR3 is CASSFRGSGGRGSYNEQFF. The CDR3 region has the DNA TGTGCCAGCAGCTTCCGGGGTAGCGGGGGGAGGGGCTCCTACAATGAGCAGTTCTTC.

The J gene is TRBJ2-3, the V gene TRBV5-1, with no clear D. The V end lost 0 bases, the J end lost 6 bases, and 11 bases lay between the germline ends. From germline, CDR1 is SGHRS and CDR2 YFSETQ. CDR3 length: 14 residues. CDR3: CASSLDGHTDTQYF. The DNA of the CDR3 is TGCGCCAGCAGCTTGGATGGCCACACGGATACGCAGTATTTT.

This clone was detected only once. At one end the junction does not follow the germline gene, possibly because of a read error. The chain has TRBV3-1 (or the pseudogene TRBV3-2) and TRBJ1-4, with D tentatively TRBD1 (6 bases). Germline assignment: CDR1 LGHDT and CDR2 YNNKEL (reference sequence). CDR3 length: 16 amino acids. The CDR3 bases are TGTGCTAGCAGCCAAGGGGGGGGGACATCCAATGAAAAACTGTTTTTT. Protein product: CASSQGGGTSNEKLFF.

V gene TRBV29-1 combines with J gene TRBJ1-2, with D maybe TRBD1 (5 bases). With 7 bases removed from V and 8 bases from J, the gap between germline ends came to 14 bases. The germline V gene encodes CDR1 SQVTM and CDR2 ANQGSEA. The CDR3 is made up of 11 amino acids. The CDR3 DNA sequence: TGCAGCGGGGGAGGGGCCGAAGGCTACACCTTC. As protein: CSGGGAEGYTF. Full variable domain (remainder filled in from reference TRBV29-1 and TRBJ1-2): SAVISQKPSRDICQRGTSLTIQCQVDSQVTMMFWYRQQPGQSLTLIATANQGSEATYESGFVIDKFPISRPNLTFSTLTVSNMSPEDSSIYLCSGGGAEGYTFGSGTRLTVV.

The genes are TRBV13 and TRBJ2-3; TRBD2 agrees at 11 bases. Trimming cost V 5 bases and J 0 bases; bases outside gene matches: 19. This CDR3 spans 21 amino acids. Germline V lookup: CDR1 PRHDT, CDR2 FYEKMQ (reference sequence). The CDR3 reads CASSVLRSLAGGSPSTDTQYF. The CDR3 coding sequence is TGTGCCAGCAGCGTCCTCCGTTCCCTAGCGGGGGGCTCCCCTAGCACAGATACGCAGTATTTT. Full variable domain (rest looked up from reference TRBV13 and TRBJ2-3): AAGVIQSPRHLIKEKRETATLKCYPIPRHDTVYWYQQGPGQDPQFLISFYEKMQSDKGSIPDRFSAQQFSDYHSELNMSSLELGDSALYFCASSVLRSLAGGSPSTDTQYFGPGTRLTVL.

The CDR3 coding sequence is TGTGCCAGCAGTCCGCGCGGACAGGGCTCGGGAAACACCATATATTTT. Protein sequence: CASSPRGQGSGNTIYF. The rearrangement links TRBV6-6 to TRBJ1-3; 8 bases match TRBD1. Germline lookup yields CDR1 MNHNY and CDR2 SVGAGI (reference sequence). V dropped 5 bases and J dropped 4; count of bases not matched to a gene: 10. The CDR3 is 16 amino acids.

The chain carries TRBV6-6 and TRBJ2-3; TRBD1 is a possible D gene (6 bases). The CDR3 is 15 residues long. The V gene lost 2 bases and the J gene lost 4 bases, with 13 bases spanning the gap. From germline, CDR1 is MNHNY and CDR2 SVGAGI (reference sequence). The CDR3 region has the DNA TGTGCCAGCAGTTACCCAGGGGCCCAGCCAGATACGCAGTATTTT. Translated: CASSYPGAQPDTQYF.

The chain has TRBV6-5 and TRBJ2-7; 12 bases agree with TRBD2. The ends lost 6 bases at V and 2 bases at J; junction bases unmatched: 5. Germline loops: CDR1 MNHEY, CDR2 SVGAGI. The CDR3 extends over 15 amino acids. CDR3 DNA: TGTGCCAGCAGCTTAACTAGCGGGGGGACCTACGAGCAGTACTTC. As protein: CASSLTSGGTYEQYF.